This T cell receptor beta chain was captured in a study of cytomegalovirus exposure and HLA in healthy donors (TCRdb year 2017). About the full investigation: The 550 to 750 repertoires of the first cohort and the roughly 120 validation repertoires were produced on the same platform, according to a later analysis. The study aimed to test whether signatures of past pathogen exposure could be identified by cataloging public T cell receptors. Along with the approximately 700-subject first cohort, a separate validation cohort of some 130 different subjects was used. To predict cytomegalovirus infection status, the study brought together high-throughput TCR immunosequencing, statistical association of individual TCRs with disease status, and machine learning. Results the study describes overall, beyond this receptor: In vitro tests confirmed that a few of the cytomegalovirus-associated TCR beta chains recognize cytomegalovirus antigens. According to the authors, the approach could potentially be generalized to other disease states and immunological phenotypes. In the study, 150 to 200 TCR beta chains were listed as associated with cytomegalovirus. The classifier was reported to diagnose cytomegalovirus status with high specificity and sensitivity in both the original cohort and the validation cohort. Most TCR sequences were observed very rarely across donors, whereas some public TCRs were present in many individuals. A later analysis found that TCRs clustered in the first cohort also tended to co-occur in the 120 validation repertoires, with 94% of cluster scores above 0. A later analysis had no HLA typing for the validation cohort, so co-occurrence there was scored across all 130 or so repertoires.

Separate from the roughly 700-subject first cohort, the validation cohort of about 110 subjects was the group to which the donors belonged. Library preparation used the immunoSEQ multiplex PCR assay. The authors' pipeline ran thus. A statistical classification framework was built for diagnosing cytomegalovirus status from the catalog of TCR beta chain sequences. Not all clones reach the TCRdb copy of this immuneACCESS table, which keeps in-frame sequences only. Checked studies attribute under half of the gap to unresolved V genes and leave the rest unexplained. V and J calls and clone size come straight from that table; D and trimming were deduced from the DNA. For this sample there are 150,000 to 250,000 clones; roughly 81% appear just once. Of the sample, over 0.95% is held by the ten largest clones. Details on this clone: No cognate antigen has been identified for it. Base qualities were left out, and no much larger clone turns up one base away.

The sequence came from a woman aged 25 to 39 in good health and CMV-seronegative. Sequences were obtained from PBMCs.

The CDR3 reads as follows: CASSLDHRGTNYGYTF. The DNA reads as follows: TGCGCCAGCAGCTTGGACCACAGGGGAACTAACTATGGCTACACCTTC. The V and J segments used are TRBV5-1 and TRBJ1-2; 7 bases in between match TRBD1. CDR1 and CDR2 are drawn from the germline V gene: SGHRS, YFSETQ. V ends up 0 bases short and J 0 bases short, with an unmatched junction base count of 5. Taken from cysteine to phenylalanine, the CDR3 has 16 residues. Left in the record is the CDR3 DNA by itself, 48 bases read in frame from the first base. The CDR3 plus the reference TRBV5-1 and TRBJ1-2 genes for the other parts give the full variable domain: KAGVTQTPRYLIKTRGQQVTLSCSPISGHRSVSWYQQTPGQGLQFLFEYFSETQRNKGNFPGRFSGRQFSNSRSEMNVSTLELGDSALYLCASSLDHRGTNYGYTFGSGTRLTVV.